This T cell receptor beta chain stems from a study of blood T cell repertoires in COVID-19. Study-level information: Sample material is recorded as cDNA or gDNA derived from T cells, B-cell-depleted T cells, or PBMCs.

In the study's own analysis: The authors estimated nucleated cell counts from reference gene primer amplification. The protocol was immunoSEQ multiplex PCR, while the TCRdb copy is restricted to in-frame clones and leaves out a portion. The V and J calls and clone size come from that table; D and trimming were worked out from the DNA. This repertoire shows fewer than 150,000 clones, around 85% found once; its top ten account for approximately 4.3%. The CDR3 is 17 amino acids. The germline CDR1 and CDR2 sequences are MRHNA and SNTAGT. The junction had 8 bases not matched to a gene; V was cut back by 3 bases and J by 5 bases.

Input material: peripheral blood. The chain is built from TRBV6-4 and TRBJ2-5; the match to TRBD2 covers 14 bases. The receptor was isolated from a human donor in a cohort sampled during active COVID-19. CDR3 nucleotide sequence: TGTGCCAGCAGTGAACAGACTAGCGGGGGGGCAGGGGAGACCCAGTACTTC. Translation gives CASSEQTSGGAGETQYF.